This TCR beta chain appears in the sequencing data of a study of cytomegalovirus exposure and HLA in healthy donors. Study results and caveats: The authors judged a highly shared variant cluster likely a sequencing artifact. It has been reported that TCR beta sequences accurately predicted the HLA-A and HLA-B alleles of most subjects. The study flagged roughly 160 TCR beta chains as cytomegalovirus-associated.

PCR employed 60 Vbeta and 13 Jbeta primers. TCRdb's table, derived via immunoSEQ multiplex PCR, lists solely in-frame clones and lacks some. The sample has more than 95,000 clones; roughly 80% are singletons. CDR1 is LNHDA and CDR2 is SQIVND in the germline V gene (reference sequence). The V and J ends lost 5 bases and 4 bases respectively, with 9 bases between them. CDR3 size: 12 residues. On this clone: Its antigen is still unknown.

Sequenced: PBMCs. This TCR came from a man aged 30 to 45 in good health and CMV-seropositive. J is TRBJ2-7 and V is TRBV19; D unresolved. DNA for the CDR3: TGTGCCAGTAGTGAGACTGATTACGAGCAGTACTTC. It translates to CASSETDYEQYF.